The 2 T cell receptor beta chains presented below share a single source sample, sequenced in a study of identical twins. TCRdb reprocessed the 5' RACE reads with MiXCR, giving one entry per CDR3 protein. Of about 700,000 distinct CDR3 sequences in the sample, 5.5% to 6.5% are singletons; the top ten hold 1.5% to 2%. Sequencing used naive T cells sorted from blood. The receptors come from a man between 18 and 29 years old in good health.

The CDR3 sequence is CASSFRGDREQFF. The CDR3, as DNA: TGTGCCAGCAGCTTCCGGGGGGATCGTGAGCAGTTCTTC. The chain uses TRBV5-4 and TRBJ2-1, with 7 bases matching TRBD2. The CDR3 extends over 13 amino acids. CDR1 is SGHNT and CDR2 is YYREEE in the germline V gene (reference sequence). V dropped 2 bases and J dropped 9; count of bases not matched to a gene: 5. The entire variable domain, with the rest obtained from reference TRBV5-4 and TRBJ2-1, is as follows: ETGVTQSPTHLIKTRGQQVTLRCSSQSGHNTVSWYQQALGQGPQFIFQYYREEENGRGNFPPRFSGLQFPNYSSELNVNALELDDSALYLCASSFRGDREQFFGPGTRLTVL.

CDR3 sequence: CASIAGAVSTGELFF. The CDR3 DNA reads TGTGCCAGTATAGCGGGAGCGGTGAGCACCGGGGAGCTGTTTTTT. The chain couples TRBV19 to TRBJ2-2, with 9 positions matching TRBD2. The CDR3 covers 15 residues. V shed 7 bases and J 4 bases; nucleotides not matched to a gene: 7. Germline CDR1 is LNHDA and CDR2 is SQIVND (reference sequence).